The following is a TCR beta chain sequence with its context. The target of this receptor is not known. It has no much larger one-base neighbor in the sample; base qualities were not kept. The sample comes from a study of blood T cell repertoires in COVID-19 (dated by TCRdb to between 2020 and 2021). Background for the entire study: Collaborator samples came from the United States, Italy and Spain and covered acute and convalescent phases of COVID-19. The prospective study material was composed of cDNA or gDNA derived from T cells, B-cell-depleted T cells, or PBMCs. Deeply sampled blood TCRbeta repertoires from subjects exposed to, actively infected with, or recovered from COVID-19 were included in the dataset. A freely available public database, intended as a resource for researchers studying the immune response to SARS-CoV-2, is where the repertoires were released. Samples came from the ongoing ImmuneRACE study (first 160 participants) plus 1,254 subjects from 6 global collaborators. A de-identified subject ID, COVID-19 status, age in years and sex were almost always included in the sample metadata. Where available, HLA class I and class II types were obtained from metadata supplied by the sample provider rather than from assay-based typing. The study at large found these results: The quantity of clinical and demographic metadata differed by source and by participant and was supplied without curation.

Each collaborating institution followed its own protocols to collect whole blood in K2EDTA tubes. For TCRbeta analysis, collaborator samples were shipped as frozen whole blood, as isolated PBMCs, or as DNA extracted from either sample type. The immunoSEQ Assay, a bias-controlled multiplex PCR, was used to amplify TCRbeta CDR3 regions from genomic DNA. For the original study's pipeline: Nucleated cell counts per sample were estimated from amplification of reference gene primers within the assay. Sequence reads were collapsed and filtered to measure the absolute abundance of every unique TCRbeta CDR3 rearrangement. For each sample, productive Simpson clonality was calculated as the square root of Simpson's diversity index over productive rearrangements. This immuneACCESS table, as held by TCRdb, lists in-frame sequences with V and J called but not all clones. Of the missing ones, under half trace to an unresolved V gene in checked studies; the others have no known cause. V, J and clone size are taken as reported in that table, and D and trimming were inferred from the DNA itself. Within this sample are about 42,000 clones, with roughly three quarters of them counted one time only. 8.5% to 9% of the sample belongs to the ten largest clones.

From the cysteine through the phenylalanine, the CDR3 covers 14 amino acids. Only CDR3 DNA is held: 42 bases, read in frame from base 1. V loses 4 bases, J loses 7 bases, and the germline ends lie 17 bases apart. CDR1 SNHLY and CDR2 FYNNEI were looked up in the germline V gene. The chain couples TRBV2 to TRBJ2-7, with a tentative D gene TRBD2 over 6 matching bases. The sequencing sample was made of peripheral blood. The TCR comes from a man between 65 and 79 years old with active or convalescent COVID-19. The sequenced DNA: TGTGCCAGCAGTGTTGCTGGGGTTGGAGGGGAGCAGTACTTC. Its amino acids are CASSVAGVGGEQYF.